Presented here are 30 T cell receptor beta chains from one specimen sequenced in a study of a mutant IDH1 vaccine in newly diagnosed glioma. Time point in this sample: baseline, week 1 (first vaccination visit). Treatment noted: pre-vaccination baseline after standard-of-care therapy. Sequencing was performed with immunoSEQ multiplex PCR; in TCRdb, only in-frame clones are kept and a portion is missing. The repertoire holds 50,000 to 65,000 clones, with around 80% as singletons. Here the sequenced sample was PBMCs, taken from a glioma patient treated with radiotherapy, temozolomide or both. Source of these receptors: a woman aged 40 to 55 with glioma.

V usage is TRBV29-1 and J usage is TRBJ2-3; D gene unclear. Germline V gene sequence: CDR1 SQVTM, CDR2 ANQGSEA. The V end lost 4 bases, the J end lost 2 bases, and 7 bases lay between the germline ends. The CDR3 is made up of 12 amino acids. The chain's CDR3 is CSVVANTDTQYF. For the CDR3, the DNA is TGCAGCGTTGTTGCCAACACAGATACGCAGTATTTT.

This clone was seen only a few times. The V call is TRBV4-3, the J call TRBJ1-1, with D hard to call. V lost 1 base to trimming and J lost 5 bases, with 17 bases between them. Germline lookup yields CDR1 LGHNA and CDR2 YSLEER. The CDR3 spans 16 residues. DNA of the CDR3: TGCGCCAGCAGCCAAGGAGCTCCCCCACTAGTGACTGAAGCTTTCTTT. Translating it yields CASSQGAPPLVTEAFF.

The CDR3 here is CASSLSPRGLNEQFF. CDR3 sequence (DNA): TGTGCCAGCAGCTTGTCGCCTAGGGGGCTCAATGAGCAGTTCTTC. The V call is TRBV5-5, the J call TRBJ2-1; 7 nucleotides agree with TRBD1. From germline, CDR1 is SGHKS and CDR2 YYEKEE (reference sequence). Trimming cost V 1 base and J 6 bases; bases outside gene matches: 7. The CDR3 totals 15 residues. The complete variable domain, with remaining parts taken from reference TRBV5-5 and TRBJ2-1, reads DAGVTQSPTHLIKTRGQQVTLRCSPISGHKSVSWYQQVLGQGPQFIFQYYEKEERGRGNFPDRFSARQFPNYSSELNVNALLLGDSALYLCASSLSPRGLNEQFFGPGTRLTVL.

This clone was recorded once. The chain has TRBV18 and TRBJ2-5; D is unclear. Germline CDR1 is KGHSH and CDR2 is LQKENI. V lost 0 bases and J 1 base, leaving 9 bases between the germline ends. CDR3 length: 15 amino acids. Here the CDR3 reads CASSPPSARQETQYF. As DNA, the CDR3 is TGTGCCAGCTCACCACCGTCGGCCCGCCAAGAGACCCAGTACTTC.

The count of this clone is one. This chain joins TRBV14 and TRBJ1-4, with D uncertain. Per the germline V gene, CDR1 is SGHDN and CDR2 is FVKESK. The CDR3 is 16 residues long. Trimming took off 1 base at V and 0 bases at J, with 9 bases between the two ends. The CDR3 region is CASSQGPAATNEKLFF. The CDR3 DNA is TGTGCCAGCAGCCAAGGCCCGGCAGCAACTAATGAAAAACTGTTTTTT.

CDR3 bases: TGCGCCAGCAGCACAGGGGGATTTAATGAAAAACTGTTTTTT. This encodes CASSTGGFNEKLFF. The chain couples TRBV5-1 to TRBJ1-4, with 8 bases that match TRBD1. This CDR3 has 14 amino acids. Trimming removed 4 bases from V and 4 bases from J; junction bases left unmatched: 3. CDR1 and CDR2 (germline): SGHRS, YFSETQ.

This chain links TRBV6-1 with TRBJ2-5; maybe TRBD2 (7 bases). CDR3 size: 18 residues. Germline values: CDR1 MNHNS, CDR2 SASEGT. V was cut by 2 bases and J by 5 bases, with 24 bases left in between. For the CDR3, the DNA is TGTGCCAGCAGTGAATCTAGGCGCGGGGGCCCCGGAAGGGAGACCCAGTACTTC. It encodes CASSESRRGGPGRETQYF.

The chain has TRBV13 and TRBJ2-7, with TRBD1 matching 10 bases. CDR3 length equals 17 residues. V shed 5 bases, J shed 1 base, and the junction held 11 bases outside the gene matches. CDR1 and CDR2 from the germline V gene are PRHDT and FYEKMQ (reference sequence). The CDR3 region is CASSPRERQGASYEQYF. CDR3 bases: TGTGCCAGCAGCCCCCGTGAGAGACAGGGGGCTTCCTACGAGCAGTACTTC.

The chain has TRBV28 and TRBJ2-7; 7 nucleotides match TRBD2. The CDR3 is 15 amino acids. Germline V gene data show CDR1 as MDHEN and CDR2 as SYDVKM. The trim removed 5 bases at V and 2 bases at J, leaving 9 bases unmatched. CDR3 amino acids: CASSLGREVAYEQYF. CDR3 bases: TGTGCCAGCAGTCTGGGCCGGGAGGTTGCCTACGAGCAGTACTTC.

DNA for the CDR3: TGTGCCAGCAGTTATAGCGGGGGGTCCTACGAGCAGTACTTC. Translated, it gives CASSYSGGSYEQYF. The chain recombines TRBV6-5 with TRBJ2-7, with 10 nucleotides matching TRBD2. J was trimmed by 1 base and V by 3 bases; bases with no gene match: 0. Germline V gene lookup returns CDR1 MNHEY and CDR2 SVGAGI. This CDR3 has 14 residues.

This clone occurred once. The rearrangement links TRBV7-9 to TRBJ1-1; TRBD1 matches 8 bases. Losses at the gene ends were 2 bases for V and 0 bases for J; bases not matched to a gene: 8. The CDR3 contains 17 residues. In germline, CDR1 is SEHNR, CDR2 FQNEAQ (reference sequence). Here the CDR3 reads CASSLPTRDRLNTEAFF. The CDR3 DNA is TGTGCCAGCAGCTTACCAACCCGGGACAGGTTGAACACTGAAGCTTTCTTT.

This chain joins TRBV18 and TRBJ2-3; TRBD1 matches 7 bases. V was clipped by 4 bases and J by 1 base; unmatched bases: 2. Germline V gene data show CDR1 as KGHSH and CDR2 as LQKENI. The CDR3 length is 14 residues. The CDR3 loop is CASSLGQGTDTQYF. The CDR3 DNA reads TGTGCCAGCTCACTCGGACAGGGCACAGATACGCAGTATTTT.

The rearrangement links TRBV2 to TRBJ2-5; D gene uncertain. CDR1 is SNHLY and CDR2 is FYNNEI in the germline V gene. Trimming pared 2 bases from V and 4 bases from J, leaving 17 bases between. This CDR3 comprises 16 residues. CDR3 DNA: TGTGCCAGCAGTGAATATCCCCCCGGATGGGGAGAGACCCAGTACTTC. It yields the protein CASSEYPPGWGETQYF.

This chain connects TRBV7-9 to TRBJ2-7, with D possibly TRBD2 on 6 matching bases. V lost 1 base, J lost 6 bases, and 7 bases lay in between. The CDR3 extends over 12 amino acids. The germline CDR1 and CDR2 sequences are SEHNR and FQNEAQ (reference sequence). The CDR3 loop is CASSLEGGEQYF. CDR3 bases: TGTGCCAGCAGCTTAGAGGGAGGCGAGCAGTACTTC. The full variable domain, with the rest looked up from reference TRBV7-9 and TRBJ2-7, is DTGVSQNPRHKITKRGQNVTFRCDPISEHNRLYWYRQTLGQGPEFLTYFQNEAQLEKSRLLSDRFSAERPKGSFSTLEIQRTEQGDSAMYLCASSLEGGEQYFGPGTRLTVT.

The chain combines TRBV2 with TRBJ2-1; D gene unclear. V was cut by 7 bases and J by 0 bases, with 10 bases left in between. The CDR3 is 14 residues long. Germline V gene data show CDR1 as SNHLY and CDR2 as FYNNEI. The CDR3 coding sequence is TGTGCCAGCACTTTGGCTAGCTCCTACAATGAGCAGTTCTTC. This encodes CASTLASSYNEQFF.

The chain has TRBV5-1 and TRBJ1-1; D uncertain. The CDR3 runs to 13 residues. CDR1 and CDR2 (germline): SGHRS, YFSETQ. The germline V and J ends were trimmed by 2 bases and 4 bases, with 9 bases remaining between them. CDR3 bases: TGCGCCAGCAGCTTAGAGCTAGTCACTGAAGCTTTCTTT. Protein sequence: CASSLELVTEAFF.

This rearrangement joins TRBV6-1 to TRBJ2-5; D is undetermined. V dropped 8 bases and J dropped 6 bases, with 13 bases sitting between them. This CDR3 contains 12 residues. Germline CDR1 is MNHNS and CDR2 is SASEGT. The CDR3: CASRLALQTQYF. As DNA, the CDR3 is TGTGCCAGCCGACTGGCTTTACAGACCCAGTACTTC.

The sample holds a few counts of this clone. J is TRBJ1-3 and V is TRBV9, with D uncertain. The CDR3 sequence is 15 residues long. The V end lost 4 bases, the J end lost 2 bases, and 13 bases lay between the germline ends. Germline V gene data show CDR1 as SGDLS and CDR2 as YYNGEE. This chain's CDR3 is CASSPIERPGNTIYF. The DNA of the CDR3 is TGTGCCAGCAGCCCGATTGAGAGGCCTGGAAACACCATATATTTT.

This chain joins TRBV25-1 and TRBJ1-1; TRBD1 matches 11 bases. J lost 4 bases, V lost 6 bases, and 4 bases had no gene match. The CDR3 sequence is 14 residues long. CDR1 and CDR2 (germline): MGHDK, SYGVNS. The CDR3 coding sequence is TGTGCCAGCAGAGGGACAGGGGGTGTCACTGAAGCTTTCTTT. Protein sequence: CASRGTGGVTEAFF.

This clone was seen a handful of times. The gene calls are TRBV5-1 and TRBJ2-7; D is uncertain. The CDR3 extends over 13 amino acids. V was shortened by 6 bases and J by 5 bases, with 15 bases between the two germline ends. CDR1 and CDR2 from the germline V gene are SGHRS and YFSETQ. CDR3 protein: CASTPPRSDEQYF. The CDR3 coding sequence is TGCGCCAGCACTCCCCCCAGGTCGGACGAGCAGTACTTC.

The rearrangement uses TRBV7-2 and TRBJ1-1; D possibly corresponds to TRBD1 (5 bases). Germline assignment: CDR1 SGHTA and CDR2 FQGNSA. The CDR3 sequence is 16 residues long. The germline V and J ends were trimmed by 1 base and 5 bases, with 17 bases remaining between them. The CDR3 here is CASSLVSSVQGTEAFF. The CDR3 DNA follows: TGTGCCAGCAGCTTAGTTTCGTCCGTCCAGGGTACTGAAGCTTTCTTT.

A note on this clone: At one boundary the junction diverges from the germline segment, which might be a read error. In DNA form, the CDR3 reads TGTGCTAGCAGCCCGCGGGAGAACACCGGGGAGCTGTTTTTT. Translating gives CASSPRENTGELFF. The chain joins TRBV7-7 to TRBJ2-2; possible D gene TRBD2, 6 bases. Germline CDR1 is SSHAT and CDR2 is FNYEAQ (reference sequence). This CDR3 has 14 residues.

The chain employs TRBV2 and TRBJ1-2, with D unresolved. Germline V gene lookup returns CDR1 SNHLY and CDR2 FYNNEI. The CDR3 loop spans 14 amino acids. V gave up 6 bases and J gave up 6 bases, with 17 bases separating them. This chain's CDR3 is CASSALRAGDGYTF. CDR3 in DNA: TGTGCCAGCAGCGCGTTAAGGGCGGGAGATGGCTACACCTTC.

The rearrangement joins TRBV6-6 to TRBJ2-3; possibly TRBD1 or TRBD2 for D (5 bases each). The germline V and J ends were trimmed by 6 bases and 6 bases, with 19 bases remaining between them. In germline, CDR1 is MNHNY, CDR2 SVGAGI (reference sequence). The CDR3 has 15 amino acids. CDR3 sequence (DNA): TGTGCCAGCAGACTCCAGGGACCGTTCATGGATACGCAGTATTTT. Amino acid sequence: CASRLQGPFMDTQYF.

V gene TRBV9 combines with J gene TRBJ1-3; 9 bases match TRBD1. This CDR3 is 14 amino acids long. Unmatched junction bases numbered 6, after V lost 3 bases and J lost 8 bases. Germline V lookup: CDR1 SGDLS, CDR2 YYNGEE. Here the CDR3 reads CASSAGQGLDTIYF. CDR3 coding DNA: TGTGCCAGCAGCGCGGGACAGGGATTGGACACCATATATTTT. Full variable domain (outside the CDR3, taken from reference TRBV9 and TRBJ1-3): DSGVTQTPKHLITATGQRVTLRCSPRSGDLSVYWYQQSLDQGLQFLIQYYNGEERAKGNILERFSAQQFPDLHSELNLSSLELGDSALYFCASSAGQGLDTIYFGEGSWLTVV.

This clone appeared once. This chain connects TRBV5-8 to TRBJ1-1, with a tentative D call TRBD1 (6 bases). This CDR3 has 14 amino acids. Germline lookup yields CDR1 SGHTS and CDR2 YDEGEE. Trimming pared 2 bases from V and 1 base from J, leaving 9 bases between. The CDR3 reads CASSFPTGNTEAFF. CDR3 nucleotide sequence: TGTGCCAGCAGCTTCCCGACAGGGAACACTGAAGCTTTCTTT.

The table lists this clone with a few counts. The chain recombines TRBV7-9 with TRBJ1-1; D unresolved. CDR3 length equals 18 residues. V was shortened by 0 bases and J by 3 bases, with 20 bases between the two germline ends. The germline gives CDR1 SEHNR, CDR2 FQNEAQ (reference sequence). This CDR3 is CASSLALPGLPSYTEAFF. In nucleotides, the CDR3 is TGTGCCAGCAGCTTAGCGCTCCCAGGCCTTCCCTCCTACACTGAAGCTTTCTTT. Full variable domain (rest looked up from reference TRBV7-9 and TRBJ1-1): DTGVSQNPRHKITKRGQNVTFRCDPISEHNRLYWYRQTLGQGPEFLTYFQNEAQLEKSRLLSDRFSAERPKGSFSTLEIQRTEQGDSAMYLCASSLALPGLPSYTEAFFGQGTRLTVV.

This clone was picked up one time. This chain links TRBV6-6 with TRBJ1-5; 10 nucleotides align to TRBD1. Looked up from germline, CDR1 is MNHNY and CDR2 is SVGAGI (reference sequence). The junction had 6 bases not matched to a gene; V was cut back by 6 bases and J by 4 bases. The CDR3 length is 15 residues. The CDR3 region has the DNA TGTGCCAGCAGAACAGACAGGGGGCGGAATCAGCCCCAGCATTTT. Translation gives CASRTDRGRNQPQHF.

The chain links TRBV15 to TRBJ2-3; 7 bases match TRBD2. This CDR3 is 14 amino acids long. CDR1 and CDR2 from the germline V gene are LNHNV and YYDKDF (reference sequence). V trimming: 7 bases; J trimming: 2 bases; junction bases outside the gene matches: 6. The CDR3 region is CATIAGDSTDTQYF. In nucleotides, the CDR3 is TGTGCCACCATTGCGGGGGACTCCACAGATACGCAGTATTTT.

A few counts support this clone. The rearrangement links TRBV5-1 to TRBJ1-1; no clear D gene. From germline, CDR1 is SGHRS and CDR2 YFSETQ. The CDR3 has 13 amino acids. V shed 2 bases and J shed 1 base, with 6 bases lying between them. The CDR3 spells CASSFQTNTEAFF. The CDR3, as DNA: TGCGCCAGCAGCTTTCAGACGAACACTGAAGCTTTCTTT.